The rows below give T cell receptor beta chains drawn from one sample of a study of Japanese encephalitis immunity and Zika vaccine responses. TCRdb recomputed calls from the 5' RACE reads with MiXCR, one row per CDR3 protein. The sample contains about 220 distinct CDR3 sequences, over 0.9% of which appear only once. Here the sequenced sample was antigen-activated CD4+ T cells from blood, cultured, taken during a Zika inactivated vaccine study. The receptors derive from an adult woman who received an inactivated Zika virus vaccine. Each CDR3 is given with its conserved first and last residue. D genes are given only for firm matches. The size of a clone is reported for some rows only, either as once, few or many, or as a class for expanded clones.

abundance: NA; len: 13; j_gene: TRBJ1-1; v_gene: TRBV27; d_gene: NA; CDR3nt: TGTGCCAGCCGGGGGGGGGGCGCTTGGTCCGCTTTCTTT; CDR3aa: CASRGGGAWSAFF
abundance: large; len: 17; j_gene: TRBJ2-5; v_gene: TRBV28; d_gene: NA; CDR3nt: TGTGCCAGCAGTTTCCCTCCGGGAAAGAGGGGGCAAGAGACCCAGTACTTC; CDR3aa: CASSFPPGKRGQETQYF
abundance: medium-sized; len: 14; j_gene: TRBJ1-5; v_gene: TRBV6-1; d_gene: TRBD1; CDR3nt: TGTGCCAGCAGTGCGACAGGGGGGGGACAGCCCCAGCATTTT; CDR3aa: CASSATGGGQPQHF
abundance: medium-sized; len: 14; j_gene: TRBJ2-5; v_gene: TRBV9; d_gene: NA; CDR3nt: TGTGCCAGCAGCGTAGGGAAACAGGGTGAGACCCAGTACTTC; CDR3aa: CASSVGKQGETQYF
abundance: large; len: 16; j_gene: TRBJ2-7; v_gene: TRBV28; d_gene: NA; CDR3nt: TGTGCCAGCAGCTCCGACGGGGGGCACTGGATCTACGAGCAGTACTTC; CDR3aa: CASSSDGGHWIYEQYF
abundance: hyperexpanded; len: 15; j_gene: TRBJ2-7; v_gene: TRBV7-4; d_gene: TRBD2; CDR3nt: TGTGCCAGCAGCTTACAAGCGGGAGGGCCCTCCGAGCAGTACTTC; CDR3aa: CASSLQAGGPSEQYF
abundance: large; len: 18; j_gene: TRBJ2-5; v_gene: TRBV5-5; d_gene: NA; CDR3nt: TGTGCCAGCAGCTTGGGGGGAGCGGGCCGGTCCTGGGGAGAGACCCAGTACTTC; CDR3aa: CASSLGGAGRSWGETQYF
abundance: large; len: 14; j_gene: TRBJ2-1; v_gene: TRBV6-6; d_gene: NA; CDR3nt: TGTGCCAGCAGTTACCAGCAGGTCGGCAATGAGCAGTTCTTC; CDR3aa: CASSYQQVGNEQFF
abundance: medium-sized; len: 13; j_gene: TRBJ1-5; v_gene: TRBV6-1; d_gene: NA; CDR3nt: TGTGCCAGCAGTGAAGAACGGGTGGGGCCCCAGCATTTT; CDR3aa: CASSEERVGPQHF
abundance: large; len: 13; j_gene: TRBJ2-1; v_gene: TRBV3-1; d_gene: NA; CDR3nt: TGTGCCAGCAGCCAAAATGGACATCCGTGGCAGTTCTTC; CDR3aa: CASSQNGHPWQFF
abundance: hyperexpanded; len: 18; j_gene: TRBJ2-1; v_gene: TRBV10-3; d_gene: NA; CDR3nt: TGTGCCATCAGACCGGAGGGATTTAACGAAGCTGCCTACAATGAGCAGTTCTTC; CDR3aa: CAIRPEGFNEAAYNEQFF
abundance: medium-sized; len: 14; j_gene: TRBJ1-2; v_gene: TRBV27; d_gene: NA; CDR3nt: TGTGCCAGCAGTTCGTTGAACCCTAACTATGGCTACACCTTC; CDR3aa: CASSSLNPNYGYTF
abundance: hyperexpanded; len: 15; j_gene: TRBJ2-7; v_gene: TRBV13; d_gene: TRBD2; CDR3nt: TGTGCCAGCAGCTTACACGGGAGGGTTAACTACGAGCAGTACTTC; CDR3aa: CASSLHGRVNYEQYF
abundance: NA; len: 12; j_gene: TRBJ1-5; v_gene: TRBV20-1; d_gene: NA; CDR3nt: TGCAGTGCCCGGACAGGCAATCAGCCCCAGCATTTT; CDR3aa: CSARTGNQPQHF
abundance: large; len: 13; j_gene: TRBJ2-1; v_gene: TRBV5-6; d_gene: NA; CDR3nt: TGTGCCAGCAGCCTATACCATAACAATGAGCAGTTCTTC; CDR3aa: CASSLYHNNEQFF
abundance: large; len: 15; j_gene: TRBJ1-1; v_gene: TRBV7-8; d_gene: NA; CDR3nt: TGTGCCAGCAGCTTAGACTCCCGGGGGCGGGGTGAAGCTTTCTTT; CDR3aa: CASSLDSRGRGEAFF
abundance: large; len: 11; j_gene: TRBJ2-3; v_gene: TRBV14; d_gene: NA; CDR3nt: TGTGCCAGCAGCCAAGGGTATACGCAGTATTTT; CDR3aa: CASSQGYTQYF
abundance: large; len: 11; j_gene: TRBJ1-2; v_gene: TRBV29-1; d_gene: NA; CDR3nt: TGCAGCGTTGCGAGAGGAGTGACCTACACCTTC; CDR3aa: CSVARGVTYTF
abundance: large; len: 13; j_gene: TRBJ2-5; v_gene: TRBV7-3; d_gene: NA; CDR3nt: TGTGCCAGCAGCTGGACGAGGTACGAGACCCAGTACTTC; CDR3aa: CASSWTRYETQYF
abundance: large; len: 12; j_gene: TRBJ2-7; v_gene: TRBV5-1; d_gene: TRBD1; CDR3nt: TGCGCCAGCAGCCCGGGACAGGGGTCACAGTACTTC; CDR3aa: CASSPGQGSQYF
abundance: large; len: 14; j_gene: TRBJ1-3; v_gene: TRBV7-2; d_gene: NA; CDR3nt: TGTGCCAGCAGCTTAGTCAGCTCTGGAAACACCATATATTTT; CDR3aa: CASSLVSSGNTIYF
abundance: medium-sized; len: 18; j_gene: TRBJ1-5; v_gene: TRBV6-6; d_gene: TRBD1; CDR3nt: TGTGCCAGCAGTTACGTAACCAACAGGGGGCTCGAGAATCAGCCCCAGCATTTT; CDR3aa: CASSYVTNRGLENQPQHF
abundance: medium-sized; len: 16; j_gene: TRBJ2-4; v_gene: TRBV12-3/TRBV12-4; d_gene: NA; CDR3nt: TGTGCCAGCAGTTTAGGCAGACAGGTCGCCAAAAACATTCAGTACTTC; CDR3aa: CASSLGRQVAKNIQYF
abundance: medium-sized; len: 15; j_gene: TRBJ2-1; v_gene: TRBV7-9; d_gene: TRBD2; CDR3nt: TGTGCCAGCAGCACAACTAGCGGGAGGCATCACGAGCAGTTCTTC; CDR3aa: CASSTTSGRHHEQFF
abundance: medium-sized; len: 15; j_gene: TRBJ2-1; v_gene: TRBV19; d_gene: TRBD2; CDR3nt: TGTGCCAGTAGCACACTCGGGAGGTTCTACAATGAGCAGTTCTTC; CDR3aa: CASSTLGRFYNEQFF
abundance: large; len: 13; j_gene: TRBJ1-5; v_gene: TRBV2; d_gene: NA; CDR3nt: TGTGCCAGCAGTGGACAGGTAAATCAGCCCCAGCATTTT; CDR3aa: CASSGQVNQPQHF
abundance: medium-sized; len: 15; j_gene: TRBJ2-3; v_gene: TRBV20-1; d_gene: TRBD2; CDR3nt: TGCAGTGCCCCCGGGACTAGCGGCAGCACAGATACGCAGTATTTT; CDR3aa: CSAPGTSGSTDTQYF
abundance: large; len: 14; j_gene: TRBJ2-7; v_gene: TRBV5-1; d_gene: TRBD2; CDR3nt: TGCGCCAGCAGTTGGGTAGCGGGAGAGTACGAGCAGTACTTC; CDR3aa: CASSWVAGEYEQYF
abundance: medium-sized; len: 15; j_gene: TRBJ2-5; v_gene: TRBV7-8; d_gene: NA; CDR3nt: TGTGCCAGCAGCCTTGGTAGTCACATCCAAGAGACCCAGTACTTC; CDR3aa: CASSLGSHIQETQYF
abundance: hyperexpanded; len: 13; j_gene: TRBJ2-1; v_gene: TRBV5-1; d_gene: TRBD2; CDR3nt: TGCGCCAGCAGCTTCGGGGGGTACAATGAGCAGTTCTTC; CDR3aa: CASSFGGYNEQFF
abundance: large; len: 15; j_gene: TRBJ2-2; v_gene: TRBV3-1; d_gene: NA; CDR3nt: TGTGCCAGCAGCCAAGTGAACAACTGGGGCGGGGAGCTGTTTTTT; CDR3aa: CASSQVNNWGGELFF
abundance: medium-sized; len: 14; j_gene: TRBJ2-2; v_gene: TRBV20-1; d_gene: TRBD2; CDR3nt: TGCAGTGCTCGACTAGCGGGAAACACCGGGGAGCTGTTTTTT; CDR3aa: CSARLAGNTGELFF
abundance: large; len: 16; j_gene: TRBJ1-1; v_gene: TRBV6-2/TRBV6-3; d_gene: NA; CDR3nt: TGTGCCAGCAGTTACTCGATAAGGGCCGGGAACACTGAAGCTTTCTTT; CDR3aa: CASSYSIRAGNTEAFF
abundance: large; len: 12; j_gene: TRBJ1-2; v_gene: TRBV30; d_gene: NA; CDR3nt: TGTGCCAAACAGTGGGGGGACTATGGCTACACCTTC; CDR3aa: CAKQWGDYGYTF
abundance: large; len: 11; j_gene: TRBJ1-2; v_gene: TRBV29-1; d_gene: NA; CDR3nt: TGCAGCGTGGGGGAAGGTTATGGCTACACCTTC; CDR3aa: CSVGEGYGYTF
abundance: medium-sized; len: 15; j_gene: TRBJ1-1; v_gene: TRBV7-3; d_gene: NA; CDR3nt: TGTGCCAGCAGCTTAAAGCCAGGGGCGAACACTGAAGCTTTCTTT; CDR3aa: CASSLKPGANTEAFF
abundance: few; len: 15; j_gene: TRBJ1-2; v_gene: TRBV5-4; d_gene: NA; CDR3nt: TGTGCCAGCAGCTCAACAGGAGGAGCTAACTATGGCTACACCTTC; CDR3aa: CASSSTGGANYGYTF
abundance: many; len: 14; j_gene: TRBJ1-2; v_gene: TRBV6-1; d_gene: NA; CDR3nt: TGTGCCAGCAGTGAAGGCGTAGGTAACTATGGCTACACCTTC; CDR3aa: CASSEGVGNYGYTF
abundance: medium-sized; len: 14; j_gene: TRBJ2-2; v_gene: TRBV7-2; d_gene: NA; CDR3nt: TGTGCCAGCAGCTACCAGGGAAACACCGGGGAGCTGTTTTTT; CDR3aa: CASSYQGNTGELFF
abundance: medium-sized; len: 15; j_gene: TRBJ1-6; v_gene: TRBV27; d_gene: NA; CDR3nt: TGTGCCAGCAGTTTACGGTGGCAGTCCAATTCACCCCTCCACTTT; CDR3aa: CASSLRWQSNSPLHF
abundance: few; len: 15; j_gene: TRBJ2-1; v_gene: TRBV5-1; d_gene: NA; CDR3nt: TGCGCCAGCAGCTTGACCCTAGTGGGAGAAAATGAGCAGTTCTTC; CDR3aa: CASSLTLVGENEQFF
abundance: large; len: 14; j_gene: TRBJ2-2; v_gene: TRBV6-6; d_gene: NA; CDR3nt: TGTGCCAGCAGTTACTCGAAAGGGGACGGGGAGCTGTTTTTT; CDR3aa: CASSYSKGDGELFF
abundance: large; len: 15; j_gene: TRBJ2-1; v_gene: TRBV6-5; d_gene: TRBD2; CDR3nt: TGTGCCAGCAGACGACTAGCGGGAGCCTCCGGGGAGCAGTTCTTC; CDR3aa: CASRRLAGASGEQFF
abundance: large; len: 15; j_gene: TRBJ1-3; v_gene: TRBV7-2; d_gene: NA; CDR3nt: TGTGCCAGCAGCTTAGGGATTAGCTCTGGAAACACCATATATTTT; CDR3aa: CASSLGISSGNTIYF
abundance: medium-sized; len: 14; j_gene: TRBJ2-7; v_gene: TRBV20-1; d_gene: TRBD2; CDR3nt: TGCAGTGCTTGGCCCCAAACATCGGGGGGCGAGCAGTACTTC; CDR3aa: CSAWPQTSGGEQYF
abundance: large; len: 16; j_gene: TRBJ1-5; v_gene: TRBV15; d_gene: NA; CDR3nt: TGTGCCACCAGCAGAGAAGGCAGGGGTTGGAATCAGCCCCAGCATTTT; CDR3aa: CATSREGRGWNQPQHF
abundance: hyperexpanded; len: 14; j_gene: TRBJ2-7; v_gene: TRBV29-1; d_gene: NA; CDR3nt: TGCAGCGTTGAGGGGGGGCAGGGGTACTACGAGCAGTACTTC; CDR3aa: CSVEGGQGYYEQYF
abundance: large; len: 18; j_gene: TRBJ2-1; v_gene: TRBV7-2; d_gene: TRBD1; CDR3nt: TGTGCCAGCAGCCTCCATGCCGGGACAGGTTATTCCTACAATGAGCAGTTCTTC; CDR3aa: CASSLHAGTGYSYNEQFF
abundance: large; len: 15; j_gene: TRBJ2-1; v_gene: TRBV6-2/TRBV6-3; d_gene: NA; CDR3nt: TGTGCCAGCAGTTACTCCGGCCTCACTAGCAATGAGCAGTTCTTC; CDR3aa: CASSYSGLTSNEQFF
abundance: medium-sized; len: 15; j_gene: TRBJ2-1; v_gene: TRBV28; d_gene: NA; CDR3nt: TGTGCCAGCGAATCAGAAACCATCTCCTACAATGAGCAGTTCTTC; CDR3aa: CASESETISYNEQFF
abundance: large; len: 12; j_gene: TRBJ2-1; v_gene: TRBV20-1; d_gene: NA; CDR3nt: TGCAGTGCACTACAGGGAAACAATGAGCAGTTCTTC; CDR3aa: CSALQGNNEQFF
abundance: many; len: 14; j_gene: TRBJ1-1; v_gene: TRBV2; d_gene: NA; CDR3nt: TGTGCCAGCAGTTTGCTGGATCTAAACACTGAAGCTTTCTTT; CDR3aa: CASSLLDLNTEAFF
abundance: large; len: 17; j_gene: TRBJ1-1; v_gene: TRBV5-1; d_gene: TRBD1; CDR3nt: TGCGCCAGCAGCTTGGCCCCAACGGGACAGGGTGTCACTGAAGCTTTCTTT; CDR3aa: CASSLAPTGQGVTEAFF
abundance: medium-sized; len: 14; j_gene: TRBJ1-1; v_gene: TRBV7-9; d_gene: NA; CDR3nt: TGTGCCAGCAGCTTAGGGAATGGTGGCCAGAAAGCTTTCTTT; CDR3aa: CASSLGNGGQKAFF
abundance: hyperexpanded; len: 15; j_gene: TRBJ1-3; v_gene: TRBV7-2; d_gene: TRBD1; CDR3nt: TGTGCTACACGGACAGGGGATAGTAGCGGAAACACCATATATTTT; CDR3aa: CATRTGDSSGNTIYF